This T cell receptor beta chain was captured by sequencing in a study of blood T cell repertoires in COVID-19. Sequenced by immunoSEQ multiplex PCR; TCRdb stores in-frame clones only, minus some. The sample holds some 130,000 clones, roughly 90% seen once. Germline trimming cut 4 bases from V and 0 bases from J; bases unmatched to any gene: 2. The CDR3 totals 14 residues. Germline V gene lookup returns CDR1 SGHVS and CDR2 FQNEAQ. J is TRBJ2-7 and V is TRBV7-8, with 8 bases identical to TRBD1. The clonotype comes from a man aged 65 to 85 with active COVID-19. The source material was peripheral blood. In nucleotides, the CDR3 is TGTGCCAGCAGCTCAGGGGGCTTCTCCTACGAGCAGTACTTC. Translated: CASSSGGFSYEQYF.